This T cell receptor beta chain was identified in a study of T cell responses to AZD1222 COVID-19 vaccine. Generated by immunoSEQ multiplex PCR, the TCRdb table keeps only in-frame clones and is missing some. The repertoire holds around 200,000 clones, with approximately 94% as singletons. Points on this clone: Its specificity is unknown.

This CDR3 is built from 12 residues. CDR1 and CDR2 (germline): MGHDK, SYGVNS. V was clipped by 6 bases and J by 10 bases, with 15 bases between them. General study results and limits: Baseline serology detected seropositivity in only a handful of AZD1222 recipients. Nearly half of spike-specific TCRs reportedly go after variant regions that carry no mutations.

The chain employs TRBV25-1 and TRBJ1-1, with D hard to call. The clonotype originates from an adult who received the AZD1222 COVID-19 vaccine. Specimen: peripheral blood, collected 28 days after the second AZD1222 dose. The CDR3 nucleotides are TGTGCCAGCAGATCTGGCCACCTTGGAGCTTTCTTT. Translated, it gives CASRSGHLGAFF.